What follows are 26 T cell receptor beta chains derived from one specimen sequenced in a study of cytomegalovirus exposure and HLA in healthy donors. The PCR used 60 Vbeta and 13 Jbeta primers. This table comes from immunoSEQ multiplex PCR, and its TCRdb copy is limited to in-frame clones, with some not included. This table holds around 130,000 clones, roughly 87% found once. The sequenced sample consisted of PBMCs. These receptors were collected from a woman aged 18 to 35 in good health and CMV-seronegative.

The chain links TRBV5-1 to TRBJ2-5; perhaps TRBD1 as D (5 bases). The germline V gene has CDR1 SGHRS and CDR2 YFSETQ. The V end lost 5 bases, the J end lost 1 base, and 12 bases lay between the germline ends. The CDR3 is 14 residues long. The CDR3 loop reads CASRLTGIQETQYF. CDR3 bases: TGCGCCAGCAGATTAACAGGCATCCAAGAGACCCAGTACTTC.

In the case of this clone: The junction departs from germline at one end; a sequencing error may be responsible. The chain has TRBV4-2 and TRBJ2-4, with 12 bases matching TRBD2. The CDR3 loop spans 18 amino acids. From germline, CDR1 is LGHNA and CDR2 YNFKEQ. The CDR3 reads CASSQDPSGGALGNSQYF. The CDR3 nucleotides are TGTGCCAGCAGCCAAGATCCTAGCGGGGGGGCCTTGGGAAACAGTCAGTACTTC.

V usage is TRBV7-9 and J usage is TRBJ2-3; the D gene is possibly TRBD1 (6 bases). The CDR3 is 16 residues long. Trimming took 4 bases from V and 2 from J, leaving 16 bases between them. Looked up from germline, CDR1 is SEHNR and CDR2 is FQNEAQ (reference sequence). CDR3 residues: CASSSWGQGTTDTQYF. CDR3 nucleotides: TGTGCCAGCAGCTCCTGGGGCCAGGGGACCACAGATACGCAGTATTTT.

The V call is TRBV6-5, the J call TRBJ1-2; D not resolved. CDR1 MNHEY and CDR2 SVGAGI come from the germline V gene. This CDR3 comprises 13 residues. Trimming removed 6 bases from V and 1 base from J, with 9 bases in between. CDR3 DNA sequence: TGTGCCAGCAGCGTCGGGTTTAACTATGGCTACACCTTC. This sequence encodes CASSVGFNYGYTF.

This clone was picked up a small number of times. The chain uses TRBV5-5 and TRBJ2-7, with TRBD1 matching over 7 bases. V was pared by 6 bases and J by 2 bases, with 14 bases of the junction left unmatched. Germline lookup yields CDR1 SGHKS and CDR2 YYEKEE (reference sequence). CDR3 length equals 16 residues. The CDR3 nucleotides are TGTGCCAGCACCAACCCGACAGGGCCCTCTCCCTACGAGCAGTACTTC. Protein: CASTNPTGPSPYEQYF.

The chain joins TRBV27 to TRBJ1-2; 7 bases align to TRBD1. Losses at the gene ends were 0 bases for V and 2 bases for J; bases not matched to a gene: 3. This CDR3 region has 15 residues. Germline V gene data show CDR1 as MNHEY and CDR2 as SMNVEV (reference sequence). The DNA of the CDR3 is TGTGCCAGCAGTTTATCAAGGGGGCCAAACTATGGCTACACCTTC. Protein product: CASSLSRGPNYGYTF.

V is TRBV30 and J is TRBJ1-1; no clear D. Between the trimmed V and J ends, which lost 0 bases and 4 bases, there was a span of 12 bases. The CDR3 is 14 amino acids. Germline V lookup: CDR1 GTSNPN, CDR2 SVGIG (reference sequence). In DNA, the CDR3 is TGTGCCTGGAGTGTACTTTCTTCGGTCACTGAAGCTTTCTTT. Translated, it gives CAWSVLSSVTEAFF.

This clone has a handful of counts. This sequence joins TRBV5-4 and TRBJ1-4; D gene ambiguous. V lost 5 bases and J lost 7, with 12 bases in between. Germline loops: CDR1 SGHNT, CDR2 YYREEE (reference sequence). The length of the CDR3 is 13 residues. CDR3 region: CASRNIRGEKLFF. CDR3 nucleotides: TGTGCCAGCAGGAATATAAGAGGTGAAAAACTGTTTTTT.

This rearrangement joins TRBV6-5 to TRBJ2-7, with D unclear. V lost 2 bases and J 7 bases, leaving 12 bases between the germline ends. Germline values: CDR1 MNHEY, CDR2 SVGAGI. The length of the CDR3 is 13 residues. DNA for the CDR3: TGTGCCAGCAGTTACGGCGGCTACGGGGAGCAGTACTTC. Translated: CASSYGGYGEQYF.

The J gene is TRBJ2-2, the V gene TRBV2, with 8 nucleotides matching TRBD2. CDR3 length equals 15 residues. V lost 7 bases to trimming and J lost 6 bases; unmatched junction nucleotides: 10. CDR1 is SNHLY and CDR2 is FYNNEI in the germline V gene. The CDR3 loop is CASIPGGAGSGELFF. The CDR3 DNA reads as TGTGCCAGCATTCCGGGGGGGGCGGGATCCGGGGAGCTGTTTTTT.

This chain links TRBV5-1 with TRBJ2-2; D may be TRBD1 (6 bases). CDR1 and CDR2 from the germline V gene are SGHRS and YFSETQ. Trimming stripped 0 bases from V and 0 bases from J, with 9 bases between. This CDR3 is built from 16 residues. The CDR3 sequence: CASSLGGGANTGELFF. Here the CDR3 DNA reads TGCGCCAGCAGCTTGGGAGGGGGAGCGAACACCGGGGAGCTGTTTTTT.

This clone was detected only a few times. V is TRBV4-3 and J is TRBJ2-1; 9 bases map to TRBD2. J was trimmed by 5 bases and V by 4 bases; bases with no gene match: 6. The CDR3 spans 15 residues. CDR1 and CDR2 (germline): LGHNA, YSLEER. This CDR3 reads CASSPFRLADNEQFF. Here the CDR3 DNA reads TGCGCCAGCAGCCCCTTTCGACTAGCGGACAATGAGCAGTTCTTC.

This clone was observed a few times. CDR3 region: CASSLAQGPRSGNTIYF. In DNA form, the CDR3 reads TGTGCCAGCAGCTTAGCGCAGGGGCCCCGCTCTGGAAACACCATATATTTT. This chain connects TRBV7-6 to TRBJ1-3; the D gene is possibly TRBD1 (6 bases). Trimming cost V 0 bases and J 0 bases, with 12 bases left between them. Germline V gives CDR1 SGHVS, CDR2 FNYEAQ. The CDR3 is made up of 17 amino acids.

This clone was observed a handful of times. The chain combines TRBV18 with TRBJ2-7, with D possibly being TRBD2 (6 bases). Trimming removed 4 bases at V and 1 base at J, with 11 bases between. CDR3 length equals 14 residues. Germline V gives CDR1 KGHSH, CDR2 LQKENI. CDR3 in DNA: TGTGCCAGCTCACGCCCGGGACTTTCCTACGAGCAGTACTTC. Encoded protein: CASSRPGLSYEQYF.

The J gene is TRBJ2-7, the V gene TRBV5-1; D gene uncertain. Germline V gene lookup returns CDR1 SGHRS and CDR2 YFSETQ. Trimming shortened V by 1 base and J by 0 bases, and 5 bases separated the two germline ends. The CDR3 covers 13 residues. The CDR3 reads CASSLSSSYEQYF. The CDR3 region has the DNA TGCGCCAGCAGCTTGTCCAGCTCCTACGAGCAGTACTTC.

V is TRBV5-4 and J is TRBJ1-1, with D possibly being TRBD1 (5 bases). The germline V gene has CDR1 SGHNT and CDR2 YYREEE (reference sequence). Trimming cost V 5 bases and J 0 bases, with 11 bases left between them. There are 14 residues in the CDR3. Here the CDR3 DNA reads TGTGCCAGCAGAGTTGGGGGGATGAACACTGAAGCTTTCTTT. Translation: CASRVGGMNTEAFF.

The chain joins TRBV7-9 to TRBJ2-2; D perhaps matches TRBD2 (6 bases). Trimming left V 3 bases short and J 1 base short, with 6 bases between. The germline V gene encodes CDR1 SEHNR and CDR2 FQNEAQ (reference sequence). The CDR3 spans 14 residues. In DNA form, the CDR3 reads TGTGCCAGCAGCTTTAGCGGGAACACCGGGGAGCTGTTTTTT. Translated: CASSFSGNTGELFF.

J is TRBJ1-1 and V is TRBV2; D unresolved. Germline lookup yields CDR1 SNHLY and CDR2 FYNNEI. The V end was cut by 4 bases, the J end by 5 bases, with 14 bases between. The CDR3 is made up of 14 amino acids. The CDR3 nucleotides read TGTGCCAGCAGTGGGGCCGGGCGAGGGACTGAAGCTTTCTTT. It translates to CASSGAGRGTEAFF.

CDR3 in amino acids: CASSQGSTGELFF. In nucleotides, the CDR3 is TGTGCCAGTAGCCAGGGTTCAACCGGGGAGCTGTTTTTT. The chain links TRBV19 to TRBJ2-2; possible D gene TRBD1, 5 bases. The CDR3 sequence is 13 residues long. The germline gives CDR1 LNHDA, CDR2 SQIVND (reference sequence). The V gene lost 6 bases and the J gene lost 5 bases, with 10 bases spanning the gap.

This clone has a handful of counts. The chain uses TRBV21-1 and TRBJ2-5; TRBD2, the D gene given by the table, was not confirmed from the DNA. TRBV21-1 is a pseudogene segment. This CDR3 is built from 16 residues. The CDR3 bases are TGTGCCAGCAGCATACTAGCCGGGACGAGTCAAGAGACCCAGTACTTC. As protein: CASSILAGTSQETQYF.

Turning to this clone: The sample holds other DNA sequences that translate to the same CDR3. The chain is built from TRBV11-2 and TRBJ1-1; TRBD1 is a possible D gene (5 bases). V lost 0 bases and J 4 bases, leaving 12 bases between the germline ends. The CDR3 is 15 amino acids. CDR1 is SGHAT and CDR2 is FQNNGV in the germline V gene. The CDR3 loop reads CASSLDLAGPTEAFF. The CDR3 DNA sequence: TGTGCCAGCAGCTTAGATCTAGCGGGACCCACTGAAGCTTTCTTT.

The chain joins TRBV5-1 to TRBJ1-3; the match to TRBD1 covers 10 bases. Germline-derived CDR1 and CDR2 are SGHRS and YFSETQ. V trimming: 2 bases; J trimming: 1 base; junction bases outside the gene matches: 6. The CDR3 runs 17 residues. CDR3 sequence reads: CASSLVGTGVSGNTIYF. CDR3 nucleotides: TGCGCCAGCAGCTTAGTGGGGACAGGGGTATCTGGAAACACCATATATTTT.

This chain links TRBV19 with TRBJ1-2; no firm D call. This CDR3 is 13 amino acids long. The V gene's germline CDR1 is LNHDA and CDR2 SQIVND (reference sequence). V lost 3 bases and J lost 3, with 8 bases in between. CDR3 in DNA: TGTGCCAGTAGTATTACCGGGGACTATGGCTACACCTTC. Residues: CASSITGDYGYTF.

The V call is TRBV30, the J call TRBJ2-5, with a possible D match to TRBD1 (6 bases). The J call is doubtful: the DNA matches TRBJ2-7 better. Germline V gene lookup returns CDR1 GTSNPN and CDR2 SVGIG (reference sequence). The CDR3 sequence is 17 residues long. The CDR3 sequence is CAWSPLSGATADYEQYF. The CDR3 coding sequence is TGTGCCTGGAGTCCCTTGTCAGGGGCTACTGCAGACTACGAGCAGTACTTC.

The genes are TRBV6-5 and TRBJ1-1; D call uncertain. The CDR3 contains 14 residues. The germline gives CDR1 MNHEY, CDR2 SVGAGI. V was pared by 0 bases and J by 0 bases, with 5 bases between. The CDR3 reads CASSYSGVNTEAFF. As DNA, the CDR3 is TGTGCCAGCAGTTACTCGGGCGTGAACACTGAAGCTTTCTTT.

This chain uses TRBV7-2 with TRBJ2-7; a possible D gene is TRBD2 (6 bases). This CDR3 comprises 15 residues. The V gene lost 1 base and the J gene lost 5 bases, with 15 bases spanning the gap. The V gene's germline CDR1 is SGHTA and CDR2 FQGNSA. CDR3 DNA: TGTGCCAGCAGCTTAGGCGGACGGGAGAGCGACGAGCAGTACTTC. This gives the protein CASSLGGRESDEQYF.